The rows below give T cell receptor beta chains drawn from one sample of a study of shared clonotypes between healthy human individuals. TCRdb's table, derived via immunoSEQ multiplex PCR, lists solely in-frame clones and lacks some. The table lists 1.5 million to 2.5 million clones, around 96% of them singletons, with 0.9% to 1.5% in the top ten. The sample consisted of naive CD8+ T cells sorted from blood. The receptors come from a man between 18 and 35 years old in good health. The CDR3 runs from the conserved cysteine through the conserved F or W. D genes are given only for firm matches. Some rows mark clone size as missing; the rest say once, few, many or name a class of expanded clone.

d_gene: TRBD1
j_gene: TRBJ2-7
abundance: -
v_gene: TRBV5-6
CDR3nt: TGTGCCAGCAGCTTCAGGACAGGGGGTGGATACGAGCAGTACTTC
CDR3aa: CASSFRTGGGYEQYF

d_gene: -
j_gene: TRBJ1-5
abundance: -
v_gene: TRBV23-1
CDR3nt: TGCGCCAGCTCCTCATGGAGGGGAATGAATAGCAATCAGCCCCAGCATTTT
CDR3aa: CASSSWRGMNSNQPQHF

d_gene: TRBD2
j_gene: TRBJ2-3
abundance: -
v_gene: TRBV7-9
CDR3nt: TGTGCCAGCAGCTCCGGGGCTAGCGGACAACGCACAGATACGCAGTATTTT
CDR3aa: CASSSGASGQRTDTQYF

d_gene: TRBD2
j_gene: TRBJ2-3
abundance: once
v_gene: TRBV9
CDR3nt: TGTGCCAGCAGCGTCGGGACGGGACTAGCTTCGGATACGCAGTATTTT
CDR3aa: CASSVGTGLASDTQYF

d_gene: -
j_gene: TRBJ2-2
abundance: -
v_gene: TRBV25-1
CDR3nt: TGTGCCAGCAGTGGTACAGACCACACCGGGGAGCTGTTTTTT
CDR3aa: CASSGTDHTGELFF

d_gene: TRBD1
j_gene: TRBJ1-3
abundance: -
v_gene: TRBV27
CDR3nt: TGTGCCAGCAGTCGAAATGCAGGGGGCGCTGGAAACACCATATATTTT
CDR3aa: CASSRNAGGAGNTIYF

d_gene: -
j_gene: TRBJ2-2
abundance: -
v_gene: TRBV4-3
CDR3nt: TGCGCCAGCAGCCAACGGGACCTAACCGGGGAGCTGTTTTTT
CDR3aa: CASSQRDLTGELFF

d_gene: -
j_gene: TRBJ2-7
abundance: -
v_gene: TRBV6-6
CDR3nt: TGTGCCAGCAGAGGCCCGGTCTCCTACGAGCAGTACTTC
CDR3aa: CASRGPVSYEQYF

d_gene: -
j_gene: TRBJ1-3
abundance: -
v_gene: TRBV9
CDR3nt: TGTGCCAGCAGCGGAGATAATAGCCTCGACGCCATATATTTT
CDR3aa: CASSGDNSLDAIYF

d_gene: -
j_gene: TRBJ1-6
abundance: -
v_gene: TRBV13
CDR3nt: TGTGCCAGCAGCTTATTGGGTTCACCCCTCCACTTT
CDR3aa: CASSLLGSPLHF

d_gene: TRBD2
j_gene: TRBJ2-4
abundance: -
v_gene: TRBV18
CDR3nt: TGTGCCAGCTCACCCGTCGAGACGGGGGGGATCATTCAGTACTTC
CDR3aa: CASSPVETGGIIQYF

d_gene: TRBD1
j_gene: TRBJ2-7
abundance: -
v_gene: TRBV29-1
CDR3nt: TGCAGCGTTGAAGGGGACAGGGAGTACGAGCAGTACTTC
CDR3aa: CSVEGDREYEQYF

d_gene: TRBD1
j_gene: TRBJ2-7
abundance: -
v_gene: TRBV6-5
CDR3nt: TGTGCCAGCACCTCGACAGGGTCGGTAGAGCAGTACTTC
CDR3aa: CASTSTGSVEQYF

d_gene: -
j_gene: TRBJ1-1
abundance: -
v_gene: TRBV29-1
CDR3nt: TGCAGCGTCCCGGACGGTTGGGACACTGAAGCTTTCTTT
CDR3aa: CSVPDGWDTEAFF

d_gene: -
j_gene: TRBJ2-7
abundance: -
v_gene: TRBV5-6
CDR3nt: TGTGCCAGCAGCTTGGGTAGGGCCTACGAGCAGTACTTC
CDR3aa: CASSLGRAYEQYF

d_gene: TRBD1
j_gene: TRBJ2-5
abundance: -
v_gene: TRBV11-2
CDR3nt: TGTGCCAGCAGCTTAGATCTAGACAGGGAAGTTGAGGAGACCCAGTACTTC
CDR3aa: CASSLDLDREVEETQYF

d_gene: -
j_gene: TRBJ2-1
abundance: -
v_gene: TRBV19
CDR3nt: TGTGCCAGTAGTATAGATGGGGGGAACTACAATGAGCAGTTCTTC
CDR3aa: CASSIDGGNYNEQFF

d_gene: TRBD2
j_gene: TRBJ2-1
abundance: few
v_gene: TRBV5-1
CDR3nt: TGCGCCAGCAGCTTAAGCGGGAGCTCCTACAATGAGCAGTTCTTC
CDR3aa: CASSLSGSSYNEQFF

d_gene: -
j_gene: TRBJ2-7
abundance: -
v_gene: TRBV9
CDR3nt: TGTGCCAGCAGCGCCGGGGACGGGGCCTACGAGCAGTACTTC
CDR3aa: CASSAGDGAYEQYF

d_gene: TRBD2
j_gene: TRBJ2-3
abundance: -
v_gene: TRBV5-5
CDR3nt: TGTGCCAGCAGCCCGGAGGGACTAATAGGCACAGATACGCAGTATTTT
CDR3aa: CASSPEGLIGTDTQYF

d_gene: TRBD2
j_gene: TRBJ2-7
abundance: -
v_gene: TRBV7-9
CDR3nt: TGTGCCAGCAGCCCCCCCACTAGCGGGAGTCGGGTCGAGCAGTACTTC
CDR3aa: CASSPPTSGSRVEQYF

d_gene: -
j_gene: TRBJ2-5
abundance: once
v_gene: TRBV4-1
CDR3nt: TGCGCCAGCAGCCCCCTTGCCGTGGGGCGGGGGCGAGAGACCCAGTACTTC
CDR3aa: CASSPLAVGRGRETQYF

d_gene: -
j_gene: TRBJ1-1
abundance: -
v_gene: TRBV12-5
CDR3nt: TGTGCTAGTGGTTGGGGGGGCACTGAAGCTTTCTTT
CDR3aa: CASGWGGTEAFF

d_gene: TRBD1
j_gene: TRBJ2-7
abundance: -
v_gene: TRBV27
CDR3nt: TGTGCCAGCAGCACGGACAGGAGCTACGAGCAGTACTTC
CDR3aa: CASSTDRSYEQYF

d_gene: -
j_gene: TRBJ2-2
abundance: once
v_gene: TRBV10-3
CDR3nt: TGTGCCATCGGGGGGGGACAGCAGAACACCGGGGAGCTGTTTTTT
CDR3aa: CAIGGGQQNTGELFF

d_gene: TRBD1
j_gene: TRBJ1-4
abundance: -
v_gene: TRBV5-1
CDR3nt: TGCGCCAGCAGCAAGGACAGGCAAACTAATGAAAAACTGTTTTTT
CDR3aa: CASSKDRQTNEKLFF

d_gene: -
j_gene: TRBJ2-7
abundance: -
v_gene: TRBV7-8
CDR3nt: TGTGCCAGCAGCTCCTCGTTAATTGGGGCTACGGTCTACGAGCAGTACTTC
CDR3aa: CASSSSLIGATVYEQYF

d_gene: -
j_gene: TRBJ1-1
abundance: -
v_gene: TRBV28
CDR3nt: TGTGCCAGCAGTCGTACCCGTGGCGGGGACACTGAAGCTTTCTTT
CDR3aa: CASSRTRGGDTEAFF

d_gene: -
j_gene: TRBJ1-1
abundance: -
v_gene: TRBV7-8
CDR3nt: TGTGCCAGCAGCTTAGATTCCGTGCGGAGAGGAGTTTTT
CDR3aa: CASSLDSVRRGVF

d_gene: TRBD1
j_gene: TRBJ1-6
abundance: -
v_gene: TRBV6-1
CDR3nt: TGTGCCAGCAGTGAACCTTTTACCTCAAGACAGGGTCGGTACTCACCCCTCCACTTT
CDR3aa: CASSEPFTSRQGRYSPLHF

d_gene: -
j_gene: TRBJ1-1
abundance: -
v_gene: TRBV4-3
CDR3nt: TGCGCCAGCAGCCAAGATTTAAACAGCGTGAACACTGAAGCTTTCTTT
CDR3aa: CASSQDLNSVNTEAFF

d_gene: -
j_gene: TRBJ1-6
abundance: -
v_gene: TRBV30
CDR3nt: TGTGCCTGGAGTGTACTAGGGCCGATGGGTGGGGATAATTCGCCCCTCCACTTT
CDR3aa: CAWSVLGPMGGDNSPLHF

d_gene: TRBD1
j_gene: TRBJ2-7
abundance: -
v_gene: TRBV7-9
CDR3nt: TGTGCCAGCAGCTTATCTGAGACAGGGGTTGGCGAGCAGTACTTC
CDR3aa: CASSLSETGVGEQYF

d_gene: -
j_gene: TRBJ2-7
abundance: once
v_gene: TRBV30
CDR3nt: TGTGCCTGGAGTGTAAGGGCGGGGCTGAGCGAGCAGTACTTC
CDR3aa: CAWSVRAGLSEQYF

d_gene: -
j_gene: TRBJ1-1
abundance: -
v_gene: TRBV23-1
CDR3nt: TGCGCCAGCAGCCTGACACTGAGGGTGTACACTGAAGCTTTCTTT
CDR3aa: CASSLTLRVYTEAFF

d_gene: TRBD2
j_gene: TRBJ2-2
abundance: -
v_gene: TRBV29-1
CDR3nt: TGCAGCTCCGGGGGAGGGGTCACCGGGGAGCTGTTTTTT
CDR3aa: CSSGGGVTGELFF

d_gene: TRBD1
j_gene: TRBJ2-7
abundance: -
v_gene: TRBV13
CDR3nt: TGTGCCAGCAGCCTGTCCCGGGACAGTCACGAGCAGTACTTC
CDR3aa: CASSLSRDSHEQYF

d_gene: -
j_gene: TRBJ1-5
abundance: -
v_gene: TRBV5-6
CDR3nt: TGTGCCAGCAGCTCGGGGGATAATAGCAATCAGCCCCAGCATTTT
CDR3aa: CASSSGDNSNQPQHF

d_gene: -
j_gene: TRBJ1-6
abundance: once
v_gene: TRBV4-1
CDR3nt: TGCGCCAGCAGCGCGGACAGTACCTATAATTCACCCCTCCACTTT
CDR3aa: CASSADSTYNSPLHF

d_gene: TRBD2
j_gene: TRBJ2-5
abundance: -
v_gene: TRBV4-1
CDR3nt: TGCGCCAGCAGCCAAGATGAAGGACTAGCGTTCCGAGACCAGTACTTC
CDR3aa: CASSQDEGLAFRDQYF

d_gene: -
j_gene: TRBJ2-7
abundance: -
v_gene: TRBV7-6
CDR3nt: TGTGCCAGCAGCTTAAGGGACCGTTACGAGCAGTACTTC
CDR3aa: CASSLRDRYEQYF

d_gene: -
j_gene: TRBJ1-6
abundance: -
v_gene: TRBV2
CDR3nt: TGTGCCAGCAGTGAATGGGGGGGGGCGTCTGCTTCACCCCTCCACTTT
CDR3aa: CASSEWGGASASPLHF

d_gene: -
j_gene: TRBJ1-1
abundance: -
v_gene: TRBV11-2
CDR3nt: TGTGCCAGCAGCCTCGGGGGGACCTCGGCTTTCTTT
CDR3aa: CASSLGGTSAFF

d_gene: -
j_gene: TRBJ2-5
abundance: once
v_gene: TRBV27
CDR3nt: TGTGCCAGCAGTATGCAGGGTAGGGAGACCCAGTACTTC
CDR3aa: CASSMQGRETQYF

d_gene: TRBD2
j_gene: TRBJ2-1
abundance: -
v_gene: TRBV9
CDR3nt: TGTGCCAGCAGCCTAGCGGGAGGGTTGAATGAGCAGTTCTTC
CDR3aa: CASSLAGGLNEQFF

d_gene: -
j_gene: TRBJ2-6
abundance: -
v_gene: TRBV27
CDR3nt: TGTGCCAGCAGTTCTGGCATCTCTGGGGCCAACGTCCTGACTTTC
CDR3aa: CASSSGISGANVLTF

d_gene: -
j_gene: TRBJ1-5
abundance: -
v_gene: TRBV23-1
CDR3nt: TGCGCCAGCGGGCTATTTTTCTATCAGCCCCAGCATTTT
CDR3aa: CASGLFFYQPQHF

d_gene: -
j_gene: TRBJ2-3
abundance: -
v_gene: TRBV5-6
CDR3nt: TGTGCCAGCAGCTTGGTTCCGGGGTGGGGGACAGATACGCAGTATTTT
CDR3aa: CASSLVPGWGTDTQYF

d_gene: -
j_gene: TRBJ1-3
abundance: -
v_gene: TRBV11-2
CDR3nt: TGTGCCAGCAGCTTACCCTCGGGGAGAGGAGGAAACACCATATATTTT
CDR3aa: CASSLPSGRGGNTIYF

d_gene: TRBD2
j_gene: TRBJ2-7
abundance: -
v_gene: TRBV14
CDR3nt: TGTGCCAGCAGCTGGACTAGGCACGAGCAGTACTTC
CDR3aa: CASSWTRHEQYF

d_gene: -
j_gene: TRBJ2-2
abundance: -
v_gene: TRBV5-1
CDR3nt: TGCGCCAGCAGCTTCTGGGGTGGCGGACACCCGAACACCGGGGAGCTGTTTTTT
CDR3aa: CASSFWGGGHPNTGELFF

d_gene: -
j_gene: TRBJ2-7
abundance: -
v_gene: TRBV13
CDR3nt: TGTGCCAGCAGCGCCGACCGGGGTTGGGAGCAGTACTTC
CDR3aa: CASSADRGWEQYF